A selection of T cell receptor beta chains follows, all from one sample in a study of patients and donors after allogeneic stem cell transplantation. TCRdb reprocessed the RT-PCR reads via MiXCR and lists one record per CDR3 protein. The sample consists of about a million distinct CDR3 sequences, about a sixth of them appearing once. Sequences were obtained from blood, either unsorted or a sorted T cell fraction (not recorded which). These TCRs come from a human donor who was either an allogeneic HSCT recipient or a stem cell or donor lymphocyte infusion donor (not recorded which). It is not recorded whose cells these are; they may come from a transplant donor. CDR3s include the opening cysteine and the closing phenylalanine or tryptophan. Fields, in order: clone size, J gene, V gene, D gene, CDR3 DNA, CDR3 protein. A D gene is named only where the DNA matches it firmly. Where a row states a size, it is once, few, many or the class of an expanded clone; other rows omit it.

size: NA
J: TRBJ2-3
V: TRBV2
D: NA
DNA: TGTGCCAGCAGTGTGTTTATGGATACGCAGTATTTT
CDR3: CASSVFMDTQYF

size: NA
J: TRBJ2-5
V: TRBV7-8
D: TRBD2
DNA: TGTGCCAGCAGCTTTGTCGGGAGGGCAGGAGAGACCCAGTACTTC
CDR3: CASSFVGRAGETQYF

size: NA
J: TRBJ2-3
V: TRBV5-6
D: NA
DNA: TGTGCCAGCAGCCTGAAGATGCCTACGCAGTATTTT
CDR3: CASSLKMPTQYF

size: NA
J: TRBJ2-4
V: TRBV7-2
D: NA
DNA: TGTGCCAGCAGCTTAGTGGTAGCCTCAGGATCCAAAAACATTCAGTACTTC
CDR3: CASSLVVASGSKNIQYF

size: NA
J: TRBJ2-6
V: TRBV6-2/TRBV6-3
D: NA
DNA: TGTGCCAGCAGCCTCGGAGGTCTCGCAGGAGGGGCCAACGTCCTGACTTTC
CDR3: CASSLGGLAGGANVLTF

size: few
J: TRBJ2-7
V: TRBV3-1
D: NA
DNA: TGTGCCAGCAGCCAAGGGCCGGGACTCCCCCCGGAGCAGTACTTC
CDR3: CASSQGPGLPPEQYF

size: few
J: TRBJ2-2
V: TRBV5-1
D: TRBD2
DNA: TGCGCCAGCAGCTTGGGACTAGCGGGGGGATTGAACACCGGGGAGCTGTTTTTT
CDR3: CASSLGLAGGLNTGELFF

size: NA
J: TRBJ2-7
V: TRBV18
D: TRBD2
DNA: TGTGCCAGCTCACCATCCGGGACTAGCACCGAGCAGTACTTC
CDR3: CASSPSGTSTEQYF

size: NA
J: TRBJ2-1
V: TRBV6-1
D: TRBD2
DNA: TGTGCCAGCAAGGAAGCGGGACCCTCCTACAATGAGCAGTTCTTC
CDR3: CASKEAGPSYNEQFF

size: NA
J: TRBJ1-4
V: TRBV12-3/TRBV12-4
D: TRBD1
DNA: TGTGCCAGCAGTAAGACAGGGGGCGCCTATGAAAAACTGTTTTTT
CDR3: CASSKTGGAYEKLFF

size: NA
J: TRBJ2-5
V: TRBV27
D: NA
DNA: TGTGCCAGCAGTTTTTTGGAGGGCGGACAAGAGACCCAGTACTTC
CDR3: CASSFLEGGQETQYF

size: NA
J: TRBJ2-1
V: TRBV13
D: TRBD1
DNA: TGTGCCAGCAGCTTGCGACAGGGGCCCCACAATGAGCAGTTCTTC
CDR3: CASSLRQGPHNEQFF

size: few
J: TRBJ2-1
V: TRBV29-1
D: NA
DNA: TGCAGCGCCGTCTCCCTGGGACCGAACAATGAGCAGTTCTTC
CDR3: CSAVSLGPNNEQFF

size: NA
J: TRBJ1-5
V: TRBV7-2
D: NA
DNA: TGTGCCAGCAGCTTAGGGGGCCAGAATCAGCCCCAGCATTTT
CDR3: CASSLGGQNQPQHF

size: few
J: TRBJ1-3
V: TRBV6-2/TRBV6-3
D: NA
DNA: TGTGCCAGCAGTTCCGGGGGACTCTCTGGAAACACCATATATTTT
CDR3: CASSSGGLSGNTIYF